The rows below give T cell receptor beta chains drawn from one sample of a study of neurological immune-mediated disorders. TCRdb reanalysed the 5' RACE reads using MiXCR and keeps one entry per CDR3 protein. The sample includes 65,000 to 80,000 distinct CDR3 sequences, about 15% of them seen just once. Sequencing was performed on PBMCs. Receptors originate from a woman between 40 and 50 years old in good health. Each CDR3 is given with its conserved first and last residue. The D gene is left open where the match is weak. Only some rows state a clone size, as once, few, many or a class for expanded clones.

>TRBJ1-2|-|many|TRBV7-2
CASSLAYLGYGYTF
TGTGCCAGCAGCTTAGCGTACCTCGGCTATGGCTACACCTTC
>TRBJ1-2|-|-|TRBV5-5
CASSLSGNYGYTF
TGTGCCAGCAGCTTGTCGGGAAACTATGGCTACACCTTC
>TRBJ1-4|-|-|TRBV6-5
CASSYLGPNEKLFF
TGTGCCAGCAGTTACTTAGGGCCTAATGAAAAACTGTTTTTT
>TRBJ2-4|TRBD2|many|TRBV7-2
CASSPTTSGGALFYF
TGTGCCAGCAGCCCCACGACTAGCGGGGGGGCGTTGTTCTACTTC
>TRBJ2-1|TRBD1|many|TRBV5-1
CASSFSGQGGNEQFF
TGCGCCAGCAGCTTTTCGGGACAGGGTGGCAATGAGCAGTTCTTC
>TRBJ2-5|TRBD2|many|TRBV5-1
CASQTGGVKETQYF
TGCGCCAGCCAAACCGGGGGGGTGAAAGAGACCCAGTACTTC
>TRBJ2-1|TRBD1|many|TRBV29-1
CRAGTGINEQFF
TGCAGGGCCGGGACAGGGATAAATGAGCAGTTCTTC
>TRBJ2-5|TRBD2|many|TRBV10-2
CASRGGAVETQYF
TGCGCCTCTCGGGGGGGGGCCGTAGAGACCCAGTACTTC
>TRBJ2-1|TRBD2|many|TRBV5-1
CASSLRAGENNEQFF
TGCGCCAGCAGCTTGAGGGCGGGGGAAAACAATGAGCAGTTCTTC
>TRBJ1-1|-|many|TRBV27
CASRSDRSRTEAFF
TGTGCCAGCAGATCGGACCGGTCGAGGACTGAAGCTTTCTTT
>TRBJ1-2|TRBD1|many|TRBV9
CASSDAGDRASGYTF
TGTGCCAGCAGCGACGCGGGGGACAGGGCGTCCGGCTACACCTTC
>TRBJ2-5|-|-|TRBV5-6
CASSFYICSARDPALAGTQYF
-
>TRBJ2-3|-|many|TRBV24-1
CATSPGGGRTDTQYF
TGTGCCACCAGCCCCGGTGGGGGGCGAACAGATACGCAGTATTTT
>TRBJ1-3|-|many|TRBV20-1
CSARGGTSGNTIYF
TGCAGTGCTAGGGGAGGGACTTCTGGAAACACCATATATTTT
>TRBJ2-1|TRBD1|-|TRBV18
CASSVGQGEQFF
TGTGCCAGCTCAGTGGGACAGGGAGAGCAGTTCTTC
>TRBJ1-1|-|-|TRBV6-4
CASRRGVGTEAFF
TGTGCCAGCCGCCGGGGGGTCGGTACTGAAGCTTTCTTT
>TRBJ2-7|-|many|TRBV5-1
CASSAQNAYEQYF
TGCGCCAGCAGTGCGCAGAATGCCTACGAGCAGTACTTC
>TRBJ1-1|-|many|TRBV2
CASSAESSDAFF
TGTGCCAGCAGTGCAGAGTCTTCGGATGCTTTCTTT
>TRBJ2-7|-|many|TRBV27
CASSLVGVGEQYF
TGTGCCAGCAGTTTAGTCGGGGTAGGGGAGCAGTACTTC
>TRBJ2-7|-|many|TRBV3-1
CASSQEGKGYEQYF
TGTGCCAGCAGCCAAGAAGGGAAGGGATACGAGCAGTACTTC